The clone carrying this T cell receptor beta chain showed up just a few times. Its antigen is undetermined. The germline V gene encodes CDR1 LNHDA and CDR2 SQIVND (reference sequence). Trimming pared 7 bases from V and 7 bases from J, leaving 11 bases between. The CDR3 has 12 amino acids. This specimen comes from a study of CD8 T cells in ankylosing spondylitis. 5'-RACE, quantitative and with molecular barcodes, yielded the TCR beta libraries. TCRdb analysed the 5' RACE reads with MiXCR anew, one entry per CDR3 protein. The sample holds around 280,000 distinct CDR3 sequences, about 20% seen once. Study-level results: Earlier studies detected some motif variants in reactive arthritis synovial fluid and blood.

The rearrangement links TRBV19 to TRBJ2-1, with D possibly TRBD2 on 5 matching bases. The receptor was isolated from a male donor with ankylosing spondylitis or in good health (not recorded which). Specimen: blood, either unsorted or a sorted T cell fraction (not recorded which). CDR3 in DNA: TGTGCCAGTAACAGCGGCGTTAATGAGCAGTTCTTC. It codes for CASNSGVNEQFF.